One sample yielded the 2 T cell receptor beta chains listed below, sequenced in a study of blood T cell repertoires in COVID-19. Generated by immunoSEQ multiplex PCR, the TCRdb table keeps only in-frame clones and is missing some. Among hundreds of thousands of clones listed, around 90% were seen once. The sequenced material came from peripheral blood. The receptor set was obtained from a man in his sixties with acute or convalescent COVID-19.

The V gene is TRBV5-4, the J gene TRBJ2-1; 11 bases agree with TRBD1. Trimming at V came to 4 bases and at J to 2 bases, leaving 2 bases not matched to a gene. The CDR3 extends over 15 amino acids. Germline V lookup: CDR1 SGHNT, CDR2 YYREEE (reference sequence). This chain's CDR3 is CASSKGQGAYNEQFF. The CDR3 DNA reads as TGTGCCAGCAGCAAGGGACAGGGGGCCTACAATGAGCAGTTCTTC.

V and J are TRBV18 and TRBJ2-7; TRBD1 matches 11 bases. Trimming at V came to 2 bases and at J to 7 bases, leaving 7 bases not matched to a gene. The CDR3 extends over 15 amino acids. Per germline, CDR1 KGHSH and CDR2 LQKENI. The CDR3 coding sequence is TGTGCCAGCTCACCAGCCGGACAGGGGGCTCGGGAGCAGTACTTC. Its translation is CASSPAGQGAREQYF.